A single sample gave rise to the 14 T cell receptor beta chains below, sequenced in a study of blood T cell repertoires in COVID-19. The method was immunoSEQ multiplex PCR; TCRdb's version includes in-frame clones alone and lacks a portion of them. The sample yields some 170,000 clones, over 75% seen once. The sequenced material came from PBMCs or T cells enriched from blood (not recorded which). The receptors were sampled from a human donor with acute COVID-19. The donor label of this sample is uncertain.

This rearrangement joins TRBV4-1 to TRBJ1-1; a weak D match, TRBD1 (5 bases). V was clipped by 3 bases and J by 10 bases, with 15 bases between them. The V gene's germline CDR1 is MGHRA and CDR2 YSYEKL. This CDR3 has 13 residues. The CDR3 DNA is TGCGCCAGCAGCCAGGGAGGGACCTACGGAGCTTTCTTT. Protein product: CASSQGGTYGAFF.

The gene calls are TRBV10-3 and TRBJ1-1; TRBD1 might be the D (6 bases). Trimming stripped 11 bases from V and 3 bases from J, with 16 bases between. CDR3 length equals 13 residues. Germline CDR1 ENHRY, CDR2 SYGVKD. The CDR3 nucleotides are TGTGCCGTTCAGGGGCCGGGTGACACTGAAGCTTTCTTT. Its protein is CAVQGPGDTEAFF.

This chain links TRBV19 with TRBJ2-5; 7 positions match TRBD2. Germline V gene data show CDR1 as LNHDA and CDR2 as SQIVND (reference sequence). CDR3 length equals 20 residues. V was pared by 2 bases and J by 3 bases, with 21 bases of the junction left unmatched. DNA of the CDR3: TGTGCCAGTAGTATACGACCGCCTAGCGGCGGAGCCCATCATGAAGAGACCCAGTACTTC. The encoded protein is CASSIRPPSGGAHHEETQYF. The complete variable domain, with remaining parts taken from reference TRBV19 and TRBJ2-5, reads DGGITQSPKYLFRKEGQNVTLSCEQNLNHDAMYWYRQDPGQGLRLIYYSQIVNDFQKGDIAEGYSVSREKKESFPLTVTSAQKNPTAFYLCASSIRPPSGGAHHEETQYFGPGTRLLVL.

The rearrangement joins TRBV4-3 to TRBJ2-1, with 9 bases matching TRBD2. The CDR3 has 16 residues. Germline V CDR1 and CDR2: LGHNA, YSLEER. Germline trimming cut 0 bases from V and 4 bases from J; bases unmatched to any gene: 4. The CDR3 DNA follows: TGCGCCAGCAGCCAAGATAAGCGGGGGGCATACAATGAGCAGTTCTTC. The encoded protein is CASSQDKRGAYNEQFF.

This clone was counted once. This chain joins TRBV3-1 (or the pseudogene TRBV3-2) and TRBJ2-1; tentatively, D is TRBD2 (5 bases). This CDR3 has 16 amino acids. V shed 2 bases and J shed 7 bases, with 18 bases lying between them. Germline CDR1 and CDR2: LGHDT and YNNKEL (reference sequence). Here the CDR3 DNA reads TGTGCCAGCAGCCAAAAACGTATTAGCGACGCTAATGAGCAGTTCTTC. This gives the protein CASSQKRISDANEQFF.

The V and J genes are TRBV19 and TRBJ2-1, with a weak D call TRBD1 (6 bases). Deletions cut 3 bases from V and 5 bases from J, with 8 bases between. CDR3 length: 13 amino acids. Germline CDR1 LNHDA, CDR2 SQIVND (reference sequence). CDR3 loop: CASSMGADNEQFF. For the CDR3, the DNA is TGTGCCAGTAGTATGGGGGCAGACAATGAGCAGTTCTTC.

The genes are TRBV2 and TRBJ2-7; D possibly corresponds to TRBD2 (6 bases). V lost 6 bases and J lost 7, with 19 bases in between. Germline V lookup: CDR1 SNHLY, CDR2 FYNNEI. CDR3 length: 14 amino acids. CDR3 DNA sequence: TGTGCCAGCAGCCTTGGCGTCCGGAGGGGAGAGCAGTACTTC. Translation: CASSLGVRRGEQYF.

The chain has TRBV19 and TRBJ2-3; TRBD2 aligns across 10 bases. The germline V gene has CDR1 LNHDA and CDR2 SQIVND (reference sequence). The CDR3 has 15 amino acids. With 10 bases clipped from V and 2 bases from J, the junction kept 9 bases outside the gene matches. The CDR3 nucleotides are TGTGCCACGAGGGCCCTAGCGGGGGTCACAGATACGCAGTATTTT. This encodes CATRALAGVTDTQYF.

V is TRBV7-9 and J is TRBJ1-3, with no clear D. The V gene's germline CDR1 is SEHNR and CDR2 FQNEAQ (reference sequence). The CDR3 is 13 amino acids. Trimming pared 1 base from V and 4 bases from J, leaving 5 bases between. The CDR3: CASSLVGGNTIYF. CDR3 coding DNA: TGTGCCAGCAGCTTAGTCGGGGGAAACACCATATATTTT. The variable domain in full, completed from reference TRBV7-9 and TRBJ1-3, reads DTGVSQNPRHKITKRGQNVTFRCDPISEHNRLYWYRQTLGQGPEFLTYFQNEAQLEKSRLLSDRFSAERPKGSFSTLEIQRTEQGDSAMYLCASSLVGGNTIYFGEGSWLTVV.

This clone was picked up one time. This chain's CDR3 is CASSPGLAKTDTQYF. CDR3 coding DNA: TGTGCCAGCTCACCGGGACTAGCGAAGACAGATACGCAGTATTTT. The chain combines TRBV18 with TRBJ2-3; TRBD2 matches 10 bases. V lost 3 bases and J lost 3; bases outside the gene matches: 3. The CDR3 is 15 residues long. Per germline, CDR1 KGHSH and CDR2 LQKENI.

This clone occurred a few times. The rearrangement joins TRBV19 to TRBJ2-3; TRBD1 aligns across 9 bases. V gave up 5 bases and J gave up 4 bases; unmatched junction bases: 10. The V gene's germline CDR1 is LNHDA and CDR2 SQIVND (reference sequence). The CDR3 totals 16 residues. CDR3 sequence reads: CASSAVTGGNADTQYF. As DNA, the CDR3 is TGTGCCAGTAGTGCCGTGACAGGGGGTAACGCAGATACGCAGTATTTT.

This clone was observed a single time. The chain carries TRBV20-1 and TRBJ2-7, with a possible D match to TRBD2 (6 bases). CDR3 length: 11 amino acids. Germline lookup yields CDR1 DFQATT and CDR2 SNEGSKA (reference sequence). Trimming stripped 6 bases from V and 3 bases from J, with 9 bases between. The CDR3 DNA reads as TGCAGTGCGAGGGACTTCTACGAGCAGTACTTC. It encodes CSARDFYEQYF.

This clone was seen only once. The V call is TRBV19, the J call TRBJ2-2; a weak D match, TRBD1 (6 bases). V dropped 5 bases and J dropped 1 base, with 8 bases sitting between them. CDR3 length: 14 amino acids. Germline V gene sequence: CDR1 LNHDA, CDR2 SQIVND (reference sequence). The CDR3 loop reads CASSPTGNTGELFF. The CDR3 bases are TGTGCCAGTAGTCCGACAGGGAACACCGGGGAGCTGTTTTTT. The full variable domain, in which reference TRBV19 and TRBJ2-2 provide the parts outside the CDR3, is DGGITQSPKYLFRKEGQNVTLSCEQNLNHDAMYWYRQDPGQGLRLIYYSQIVNDFQKGDIAEGYSVSREKKESFPLTVTSAQKNPTAFYLCASSPTGNTGELFFGEGSRLTVL.

Turning to this clone: This specimen includes other DNA sequences encoding the same CDR3. The chain has TRBV4-3 and TRBJ1-2; D is possibly TRBD1 (5 bases). CDR3 length equals 14 residues. Germline CDR1 and CDR2: LGHNA and YSLEER. V was pared by 3 bases and J by 0 bases, with 8 bases between. This chain's CDR3 is CASSQGQTNYGYTF. The CDR3 nucleotides read TGCGCCAGCAGCCAGGGGCAGACTAACTATGGCTACACCTTC.